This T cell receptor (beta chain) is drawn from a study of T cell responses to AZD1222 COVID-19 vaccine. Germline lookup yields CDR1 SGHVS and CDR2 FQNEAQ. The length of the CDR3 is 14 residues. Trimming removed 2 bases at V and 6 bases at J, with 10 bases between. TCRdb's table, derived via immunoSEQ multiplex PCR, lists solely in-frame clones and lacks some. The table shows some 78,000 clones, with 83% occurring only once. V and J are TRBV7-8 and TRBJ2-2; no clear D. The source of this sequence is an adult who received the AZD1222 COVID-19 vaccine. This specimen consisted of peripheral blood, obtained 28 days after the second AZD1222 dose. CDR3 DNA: TGTGCCAGCAGCTTACGCAGTGAGGCCGGGGAGCTGTTTTTT. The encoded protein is CASSLRSEAGELFF.